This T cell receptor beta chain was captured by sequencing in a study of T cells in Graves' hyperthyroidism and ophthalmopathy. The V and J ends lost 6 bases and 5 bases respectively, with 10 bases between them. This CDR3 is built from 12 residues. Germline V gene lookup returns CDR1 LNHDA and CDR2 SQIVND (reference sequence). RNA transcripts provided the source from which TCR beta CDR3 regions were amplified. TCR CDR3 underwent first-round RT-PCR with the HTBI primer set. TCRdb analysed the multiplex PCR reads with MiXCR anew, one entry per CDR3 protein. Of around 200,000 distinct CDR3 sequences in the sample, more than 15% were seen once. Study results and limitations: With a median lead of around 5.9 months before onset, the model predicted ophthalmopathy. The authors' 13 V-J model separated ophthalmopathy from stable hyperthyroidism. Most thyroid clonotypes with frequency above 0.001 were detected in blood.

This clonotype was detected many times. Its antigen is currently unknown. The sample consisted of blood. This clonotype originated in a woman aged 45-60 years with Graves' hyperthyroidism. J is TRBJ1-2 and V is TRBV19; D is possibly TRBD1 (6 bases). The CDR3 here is CASSRGRYGYTF. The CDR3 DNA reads TGTGCCAGTAGCAGGGGCCGTTATGGCTACACCTTC.